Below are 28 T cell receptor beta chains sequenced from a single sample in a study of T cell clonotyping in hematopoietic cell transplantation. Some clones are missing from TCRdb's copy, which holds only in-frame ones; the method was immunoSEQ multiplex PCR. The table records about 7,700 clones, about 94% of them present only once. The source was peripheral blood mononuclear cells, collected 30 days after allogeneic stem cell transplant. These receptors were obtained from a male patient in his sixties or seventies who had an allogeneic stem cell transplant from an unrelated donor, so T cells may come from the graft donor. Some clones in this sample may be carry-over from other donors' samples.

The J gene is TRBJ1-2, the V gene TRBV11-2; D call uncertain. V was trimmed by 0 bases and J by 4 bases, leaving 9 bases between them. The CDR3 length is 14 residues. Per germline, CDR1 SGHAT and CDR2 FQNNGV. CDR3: CASSLEAGPYGYTF. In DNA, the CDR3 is TGTGCCAGCAGCTTAGAGGCAGGCCCCTATGGCTACACCTTC.

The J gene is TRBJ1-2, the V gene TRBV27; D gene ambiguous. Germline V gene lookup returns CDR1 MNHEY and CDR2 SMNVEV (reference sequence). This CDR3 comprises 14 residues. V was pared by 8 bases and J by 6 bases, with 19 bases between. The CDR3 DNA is TGTGCCAGCGCCCCACCCGATGGGAAGAATGGCTACACCTTC. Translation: CASAPPDGKNGYTF.

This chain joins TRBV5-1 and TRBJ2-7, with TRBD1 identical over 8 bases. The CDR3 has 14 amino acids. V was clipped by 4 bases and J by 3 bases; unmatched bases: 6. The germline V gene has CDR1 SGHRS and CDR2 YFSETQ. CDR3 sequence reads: CASSHPDRVYEQYF. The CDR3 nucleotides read TGCGCCAGCAGCCATCCGGACAGGGTCTACGAGCAGTACTTC.

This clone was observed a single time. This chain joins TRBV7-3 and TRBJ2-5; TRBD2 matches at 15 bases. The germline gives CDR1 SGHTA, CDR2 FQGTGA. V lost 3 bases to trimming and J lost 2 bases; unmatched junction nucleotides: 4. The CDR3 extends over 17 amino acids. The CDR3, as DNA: TGTGCCAGCAGCTTGGGACTAGCGGGAGGAATACAAGAGACCCAGTACTTC. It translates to CASSLGLAGGIQETQYF.

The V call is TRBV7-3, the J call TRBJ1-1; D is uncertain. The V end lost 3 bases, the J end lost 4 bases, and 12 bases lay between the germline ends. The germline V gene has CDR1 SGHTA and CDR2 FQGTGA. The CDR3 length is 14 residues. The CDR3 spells CASSLRARGTEAFF. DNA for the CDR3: TGTGCCAGCAGCTTGAGGGCCCGGGGCACTGAAGCTTTCTTT.

The CDR3 region has the DNA TGTGCCAGTACCTACGGGGGGACTAGAACGGGAAATGAGCAGTTCTTC. Translating it yields CASTYGGTRTGNEQFF. V usage is TRBV19 and J usage is TRBJ2-1, with 8 positions matching TRBD2. Germline-derived CDR1 and CDR2 are LNHDA and SQIVND (reference sequence). The CDR3 contains 16 residues. Unmatched junction bases numbered 15, after V lost 7 bases and J lost 7 bases.

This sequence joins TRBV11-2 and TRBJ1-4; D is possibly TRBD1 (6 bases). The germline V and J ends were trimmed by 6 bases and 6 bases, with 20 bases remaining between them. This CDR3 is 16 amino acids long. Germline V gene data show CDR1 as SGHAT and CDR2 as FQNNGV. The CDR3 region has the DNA TGTGCCAGCAGAAACTCAATCGGACAGTTGTATGAAAAACTGTTTTTT. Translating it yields CASRNSIGQLYEKLFF.

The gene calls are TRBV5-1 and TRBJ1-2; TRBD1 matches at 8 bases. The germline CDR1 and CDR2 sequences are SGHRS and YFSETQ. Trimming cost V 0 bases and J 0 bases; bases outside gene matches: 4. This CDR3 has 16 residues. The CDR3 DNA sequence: TGCGCCAGCAGCTTGGGGGACAGGTCCGCTAACTATGGCTACACCTTC. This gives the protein CASSLGDRSANYGYTF.

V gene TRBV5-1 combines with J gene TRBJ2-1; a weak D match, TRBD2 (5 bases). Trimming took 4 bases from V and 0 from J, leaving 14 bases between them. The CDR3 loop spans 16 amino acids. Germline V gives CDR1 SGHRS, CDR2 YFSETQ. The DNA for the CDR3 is TGCGCCAGCAGCCAATTCCGCGGGCCCTCCTACAATGAGCAGTTCTTC. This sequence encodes CASSQFRGPSYNEQFF.

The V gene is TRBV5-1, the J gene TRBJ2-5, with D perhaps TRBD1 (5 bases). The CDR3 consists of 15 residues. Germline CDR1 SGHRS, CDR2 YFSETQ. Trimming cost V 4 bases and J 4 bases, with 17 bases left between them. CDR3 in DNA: TGCGCCAGCAGCGTAGGGGATTCGCACCCAGAGACCCAGTACTTC. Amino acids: CASSVGDSHPETQYF.

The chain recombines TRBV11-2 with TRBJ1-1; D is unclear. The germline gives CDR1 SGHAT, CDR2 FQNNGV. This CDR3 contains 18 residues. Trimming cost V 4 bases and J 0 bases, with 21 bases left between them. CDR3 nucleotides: TGTGCCAGCAGCTCGCGACCGAAAAGTAGGATGGTGAACACTGAAGCTTTCTTT. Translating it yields CASSSRPKSRMVNTEAFF.

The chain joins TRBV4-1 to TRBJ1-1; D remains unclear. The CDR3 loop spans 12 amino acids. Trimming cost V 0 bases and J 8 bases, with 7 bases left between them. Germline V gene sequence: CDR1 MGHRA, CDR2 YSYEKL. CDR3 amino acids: CASSQDYSEAFF. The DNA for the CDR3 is TGCGCCAGCAGCCAAGATTACAGCGAAGCTTTCTTT.

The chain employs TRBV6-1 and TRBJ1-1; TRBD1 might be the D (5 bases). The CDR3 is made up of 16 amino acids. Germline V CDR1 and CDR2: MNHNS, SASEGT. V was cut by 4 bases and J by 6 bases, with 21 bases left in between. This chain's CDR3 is CASSGSRGDWHPEAFF. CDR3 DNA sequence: TGTGCCAGCAGTGGATCCCGAGGGGATTGGCACCCTGAAGCTTTCTTT.

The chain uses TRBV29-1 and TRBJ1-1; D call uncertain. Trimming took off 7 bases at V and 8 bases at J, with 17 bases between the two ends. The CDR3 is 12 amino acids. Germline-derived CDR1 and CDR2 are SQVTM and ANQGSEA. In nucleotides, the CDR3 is TGCAGCGCACCAGAAAATGGGGAGGAAGCTTTCTTT. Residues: CSAPENGEEAFF.

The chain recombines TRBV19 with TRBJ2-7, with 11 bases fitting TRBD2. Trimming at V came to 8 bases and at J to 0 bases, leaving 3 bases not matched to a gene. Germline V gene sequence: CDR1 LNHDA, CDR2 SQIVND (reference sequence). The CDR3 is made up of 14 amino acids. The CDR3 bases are TGTGCCAGTTCCGGGACTAGCGGCTCCTACGAGCAGTACTTC. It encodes CASSGTSGSYEQYF.

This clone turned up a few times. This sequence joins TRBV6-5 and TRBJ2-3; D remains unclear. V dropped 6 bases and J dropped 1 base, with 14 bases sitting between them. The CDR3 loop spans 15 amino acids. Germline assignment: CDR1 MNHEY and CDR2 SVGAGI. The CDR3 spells CASRGGLAGTDTQYF. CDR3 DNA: TGTGCCAGCAGAGGTGGATTAGCCGGCACAGATACGCAGTATTTT.

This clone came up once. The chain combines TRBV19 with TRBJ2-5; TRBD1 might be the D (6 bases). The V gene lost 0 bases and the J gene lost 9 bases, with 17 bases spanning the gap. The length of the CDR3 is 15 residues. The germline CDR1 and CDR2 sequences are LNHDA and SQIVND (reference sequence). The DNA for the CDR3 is TGTGCCAGTAGTATAGATCGAAACAGGGCCGAGGCCCAGTACTTC. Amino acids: CASSIDRNRAEAQYF.

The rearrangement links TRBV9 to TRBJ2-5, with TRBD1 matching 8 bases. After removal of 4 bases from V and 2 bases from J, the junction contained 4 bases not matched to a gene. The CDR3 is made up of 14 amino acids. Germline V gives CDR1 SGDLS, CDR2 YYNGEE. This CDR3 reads CASSPRDRQETQYF. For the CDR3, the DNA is TGTGCCAGCAGCCCTAGGGACAGGCAAGAGACCCAGTACTTC.

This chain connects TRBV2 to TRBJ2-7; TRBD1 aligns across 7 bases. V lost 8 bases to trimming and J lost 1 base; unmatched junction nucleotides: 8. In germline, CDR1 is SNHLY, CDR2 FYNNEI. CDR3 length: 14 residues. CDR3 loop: CASGPGRGSYEQYF. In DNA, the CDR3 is TGTGCCAGCGGGCCCGGCAGGGGGTCCTACGAGCAGTACTTC. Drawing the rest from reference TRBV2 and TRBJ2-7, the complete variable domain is EPEVTQTPSHQVTQMGQEVILRCVPISNHLYFYWYRQILGQKVEFLVSFYNNEISEKSEIFDDQFSVERPDGSNFTLKIRSTKLEDSAMYFCASGPGRGSYEQYFGPGTRLTVT.

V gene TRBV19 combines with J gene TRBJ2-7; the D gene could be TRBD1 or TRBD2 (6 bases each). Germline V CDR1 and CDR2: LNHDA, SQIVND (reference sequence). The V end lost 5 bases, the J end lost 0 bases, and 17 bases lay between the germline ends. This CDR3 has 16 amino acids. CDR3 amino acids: CASSPGGGLSSYEQYF. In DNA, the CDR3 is TGTGCCAGTAGTCCCGGGGGCGGCTTAAGCTCCTACGAGCAGTACTTC.

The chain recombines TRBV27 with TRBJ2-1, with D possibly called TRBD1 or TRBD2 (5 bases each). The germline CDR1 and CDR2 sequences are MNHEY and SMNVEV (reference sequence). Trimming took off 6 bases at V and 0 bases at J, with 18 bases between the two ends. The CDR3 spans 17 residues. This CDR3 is CASSPPGRLSSYNEQFF. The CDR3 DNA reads TGTGCCAGCAGCCCCCCGGGGCGCCTGAGCTCCTACAATGAGCAGTTCTTC.

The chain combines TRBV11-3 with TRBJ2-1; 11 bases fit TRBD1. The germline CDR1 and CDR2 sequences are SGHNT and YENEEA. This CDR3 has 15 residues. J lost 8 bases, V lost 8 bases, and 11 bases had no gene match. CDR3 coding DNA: TGTGCCAGCGCTTCGGGGACAGGGGGTTTCGATGAGCAGTTCTTC. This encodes CASASGTGGFDEQFF.

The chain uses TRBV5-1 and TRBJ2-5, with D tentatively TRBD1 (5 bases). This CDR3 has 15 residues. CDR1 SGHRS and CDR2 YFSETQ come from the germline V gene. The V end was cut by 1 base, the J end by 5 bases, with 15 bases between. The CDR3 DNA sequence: TGCGCCAGCAGCTTGAGGGGCCGCCACGATGAGACCCAGTACTTC. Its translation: CASSLRGRHDETQYF.

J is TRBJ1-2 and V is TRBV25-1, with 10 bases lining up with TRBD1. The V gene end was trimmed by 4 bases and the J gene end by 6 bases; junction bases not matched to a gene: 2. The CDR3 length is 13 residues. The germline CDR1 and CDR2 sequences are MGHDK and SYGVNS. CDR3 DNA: TGTGCCAGCAGTGGACAGGGGGCAAATGGCTACACCTTC. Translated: CASSGQGANGYTF.

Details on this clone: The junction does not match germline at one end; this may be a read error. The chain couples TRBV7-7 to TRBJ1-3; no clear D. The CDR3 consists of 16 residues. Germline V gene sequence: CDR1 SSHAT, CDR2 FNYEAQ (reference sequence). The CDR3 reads CASSFEQTSSGNTIYF. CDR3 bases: TGTGCTAGCAGCTTCGAACAGACTAGCTCTGGAAACACCATATATTTT.

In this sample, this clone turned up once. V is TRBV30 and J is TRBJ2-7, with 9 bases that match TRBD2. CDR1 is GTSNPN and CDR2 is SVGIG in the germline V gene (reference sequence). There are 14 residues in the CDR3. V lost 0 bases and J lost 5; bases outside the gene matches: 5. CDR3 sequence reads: CAWSVQREVNEQYF. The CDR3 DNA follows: TGTGCCTGGAGTGTACAGCGGGAGGTCAACGAGCAGTACTTC.

CDR3: CASSQQVRDGYTF. The CDR3 nucleotides are TGTGCCAGCAGTCAACAGGTCCGGGATGGCTACACCTTC. This rearrangement joins TRBV27 to TRBJ1-2, with D possibly TRBD1 on 5 matching bases. Germline CDR1 and CDR2: MNHEY and SMNVEV (reference sequence). The CDR3 length is 13 residues. Deletions cut 5 bases from V and 6 bases from J, with 13 bases between.

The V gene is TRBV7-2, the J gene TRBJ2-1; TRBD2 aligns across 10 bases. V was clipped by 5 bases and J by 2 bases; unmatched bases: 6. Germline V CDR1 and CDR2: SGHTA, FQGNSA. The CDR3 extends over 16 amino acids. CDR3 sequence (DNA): TGTGCCAGCAGCACCGGGACTAGCGTCACCTACAATGAGCAGTTCTTC. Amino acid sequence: CASSTGTSVTYNEQFF.